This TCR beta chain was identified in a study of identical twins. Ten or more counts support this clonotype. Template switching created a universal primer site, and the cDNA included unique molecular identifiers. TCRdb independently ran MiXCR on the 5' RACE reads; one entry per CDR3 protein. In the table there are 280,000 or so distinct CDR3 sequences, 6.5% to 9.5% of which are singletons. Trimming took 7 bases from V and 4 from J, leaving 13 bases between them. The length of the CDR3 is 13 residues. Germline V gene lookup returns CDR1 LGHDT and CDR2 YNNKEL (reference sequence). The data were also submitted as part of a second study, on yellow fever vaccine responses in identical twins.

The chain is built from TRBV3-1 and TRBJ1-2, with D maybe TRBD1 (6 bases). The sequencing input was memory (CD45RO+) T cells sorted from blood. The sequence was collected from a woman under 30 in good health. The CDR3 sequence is CASKDSHLYGYTF. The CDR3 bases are TGTGCCAGCAAGGACAGTCACCTCTATGGCTACACCTTC.